Listed here are 21 T cell receptor beta chains from one sample, sequenced in a study of identical twins. TCRdb re-called the 5' RACE reads through MiXCR, storing one row per CDR3 protein. The repertoire holds 1.5 million to 2 million distinct CDR3 sequences, 25% to 35% seen once, with about 0.3% in the top ten. The sequencing sample was made of cord blood. Receptor source: a newborn girl in good health.

This clonotype was counted between two and nine times. The V call is TRBV20-1, the J call TRBJ1-4; maybe TRBD1 (5 bases). The CDR3 is made up of 13 amino acids. In germline, CDR1 is DFQATT, CDR2 SNEGSKA (reference sequence). The V gene lost 4 bases and the J gene lost 8 bases, with 14 bases spanning the gap. The CDR3 DNA reads TGCAGTGCTAAGGGTCAGGGTGACGAAAAACTGTTTTTT. This gives the protein CSAKGQGDEKLFF.

V gene TRBV5-1 combines with J gene TRBJ1-2; a weak D match, TRBD1 (5 bases). The germline V gene encodes CDR1 SGHRS and CDR2 YFSETQ. The CDR3 is 14 amino acids. Trimming left V 4 bases short and J 4 bases short, with 14 bases between. The CDR3 sequence: CASSPARGSYGYTF. CDR3 bases: TGCGCCAGCAGCCCCGCACGGGGCTCCTATGGCTACACCTTC.

With respect to this clonotype: A read error is possible here, since a much larger clone lies one base away. V and J are TRBV5-1 and TRBJ2-7; TRBD1 matches 7 bases. The CDR3 is made up of 15 amino acids. Germline CDR1 SGHRS, CDR2 YFSETQ. The V and J ends lost 0 bases and 3 bases, in that order; junction bases with no gene match: 6. The CDR3 reads CASSLGGTVNYEQYF. CDR3 DNA sequence: TGCGCCAGCAGCTTGGGAGGGACAGTCAACTACGAGCAGTACTTC.

This clonotype showed up many times. This chain joins TRBV4-2 and TRBJ1-4; perhaps TRBD1 as D (5 bases). Trimming removed 4 bases from V and 8 bases from J, with 14 bases in between. CDR1 and CDR2 (germline): LGHNA, YNFKEQ. The CDR3 loop spans 14 amino acids. CDR3 protein: CASSLNRRGEKLFF. CDR3 nucleotide sequence: TGTGCCAGCAGCCTGAACAGGCGCGGGGAAAAACTGTTTTTT.

The V and J genes are TRBV3-1 and TRBJ2-6, with unresolved D. Germline lookup yields CDR1 LGHDT and CDR2 YNNKEL (reference sequence). V was clipped by 0 bases and J by 0 bases, with 12 bases between them. The CDR3 length is 18 residues. The DNA for the CDR3 is TGTGCCAGCAGCCAAGATAGGCTCTTCAACTCTGGGGCCAACGTCCTGACTTTC. Translated: CASSQDRLFNSGANVLTF.

This clonotype was found a few times. This chain uses TRBV20-1 with TRBJ2-7; no firm D call. The CDR3 has 12 residues. Trimming left V 8 bases short and J 3 bases short, with 14 bases between. Germline CDR1 reads DFQATT; CDR2 reads SNEGSKA (reference sequence). The CDR3 protein is CSSASSGYEQYF. CDR3 bases: TGCAGTAGTGCATCCTCTGGCTACGAGCAGTACTTC.

V is TRBV27 and J is TRBJ1-4, with D possibly matching TRBD1 (5 bases). The length of the CDR3 is 18 residues. CDR1 is MNHEY, CDR2 SMNVEV, per germline (reference sequence). The germline V and J ends were trimmed by 5 bases and 6 bases, with 25 bases remaining between them. The CDR3 coding sequence is TGTGCCAGCAGTGTTTTCCCACCGGGACTTAAAACCGATGAAAAACTGTTTTTT. The encoded protein is CASSVFPPGLKTDEKLFF.

This sequence joins TRBV5-6 and TRBJ1-2; D perhaps matches TRBD1 (5 bases). CDR1 and CDR2 from the germline V gene are SGHDT and YYEEEE. The CDR3 length is 13 residues. Trimming took off 0 bases at V and 7 bases at J, with 10 bases between the two ends. The CDR3 DNA is TGTGCCAGCAGCTTGGACGAGGGGTCTGGCTACACCTTC. Translation: CASSLDEGSGYTF. Filled out from reference TRBV5-6 and TRBJ1-2, the complete variable domain reads DAGVTQSPTHLIKTRGQQVTLRCSPKSGHDTVSWYQQALGQGPQFIFQYYEEEERQRGNFPDRFSGHQFPNYSSELNVNALLLGDSALYLCASSLDEGSGYTFGSGTRLTVV.

This clonotype was detected a few times. The chain recombines TRBV19 with TRBJ2-5; D uncertain. The last part of the DNA fits TRBJ2-7 better; the J call may be wrong. Germline V gives CDR1 LNHDA, CDR2 SQIVND (reference sequence). This CDR3 is 12 amino acids long. In nucleotides, the CDR3 is TGTGCCAGTAGTATAGAACCCAACGAGCAGTACTTC. Its protein product is CASSIEPNEQYF.

As for this clonotype: A much larger clone is a single base away; this may be a read error. This chain uses TRBV6-2 or TRBV6-3 with TRBJ2-1; D gene ambiguous. Trimming removed 2 bases from V and 10 bases from J, with 12 bases in between. The CDR3 runs to 13 residues. The germline V gene encodes CDR1 MNHEY and CDR2 SVGEGT. For the CDR3, the DNA is TGTGCCAGCAGTTACCCGCTCAACTACGAGCAGTTCTTC. Protein sequence: CASSYPLNYEQFF.

This clonotype has a handful of counts. The chain combines TRBV13 with TRBJ2-7; 9 nucleotides align to TRBD2. In germline, CDR1 is PRHDT, CDR2 FYEKMQ (reference sequence). This CDR3 is 15 amino acids long. Trimming cost V 5 bases and J 3 bases; bases outside gene matches: 8. CDR3 sequence reads: CASSAGLAVGYEQYF. DNA for the CDR3: TGTGCCAGCAGCGCGGGACTAGCCGTGGGCTACGAGCAGTACTTC. Supplemented by reference TRBV13 and TRBJ2-7, the full variable domain reads AAGVIQSPRHLIKEKRETATLKCYPIPRHDTVYWYQQGPGQDPQFLISFYEKMQSDKGSIPDRFSAQQFSDYHSELNMSSLELGDSALYFCASSAGLAVGYEQYFGPGTRLTVT.

About this clonotype: An end of the junction differs from the germline gene, which may be a read error. V gene TRBV7-9 combines with J gene TRBJ2-5; D uncertain. Per germline, CDR1 SEHNR and CDR2 FQNEAQ (reference sequence). The CDR3 is 13 residues long. The CDR3 coding sequence is TGTGCCAGCAGCTTAGATTCCAGAGAGACCCCGTACTTC. Amino acid sequence: CASSLDSRETPYF. The whole variable domain, filled in from reference TRBV7-9 and TRBJ2-5, reads DTGVSQNPRHKITKRGQNVTFRCDPISEHNRLYWYRQTLGQGPEFLTYFQNEAQLEKSRLLSDRFSAERPKGSFSTLEIQRTEQGDSAMYLCASSLDSRETPYFGPGTRLLVL.

This clonotype was seen many times. This rearrangement joins TRBV9 to TRBJ2-5, with D possibly matching TRBD1 (6 bases). The germline V and J ends were trimmed by 0 bases and 3 bases, with 6 bases remaining between them. CDR1 and CDR2 from the germline V gene are SGDLS and YYNGEE. The CDR3 has 13 residues. For the CDR3, the DNA is TGTGCCAGCAGCGTAGGGACAGAAGAGACCCAGTACTTC. Translating it yields CASSVGTEETQYF.

Details on this clonotype: A much larger clone differs from this one at a single base, so this may be a read error. The rearrangement links TRBV7-2 to TRBJ2-1; 7 bases line up with TRBD2. V lost 2 bases, J lost 8 bases, and 9 bases stayed unmatched. Germline V gene data show CDR1 as SGHTA and CDR2 as FQGNSA. The CDR3 totals 15 residues. CDR3 region: CASSLSGAFSDEQFF. As DNA, the CDR3 is TGTGCCAGCAGCTTAAGCGGGGCATTTTCCGATGAGCAGTTCTTC.

The rearrangement joins TRBV27 to TRBJ2-1; TRBD2 aligns across 7 bases. CDR1 MNHEY and CDR2 SMNVEV come from the germline V gene (reference sequence). V shed 5 bases, J shed 5 bases, and the junction held 12 bases outside the gene matches. The length of the CDR3 is 16 residues. The CDR3 DNA reads TGTGCCAGCAGTCCCGACCGAGCGGGAAACCACAATGAGCAGTTCTTC. It is translated as CASSPDRAGNHNEQFF.

This clonotype was picked up a small number of times. The chain carries TRBV15 and TRBJ1-5; D gene uncertain. V was pared by 0 bases and J by 4 bases, with 13 bases between. The germline CDR1 and CDR2 sequences are LNHNV and YYDKDF (reference sequence). This CDR3 has 16 amino acids. For the CDR3, the DNA is TGTGCCACCAGCAGAGATCGGAGCGTCACAAATCAGCCCCAGCATTTT. It is translated as CATSRDRSVTNQPQHF.

A few counts support this clonotype. V and J are TRBV5-1 and TRBJ2-7, with 8 bases lining up with TRBD2. V lost 3 bases and J lost 3; bases outside the gene matches: 8. The CDR3 loop spans 15 amino acids. The germline gives CDR1 SGHRS, CDR2 YFSETQ. The CDR3 DNA reads as TGCGCCAGCAGCTCCCAGAGCGGGAGTTTCTACGAGCAGTACTTC. This encodes CASSSQSGSFYEQYF.

This clonotype was counted only a few times. This rearrangement joins TRBV3-1 to TRBJ2-1, with 11 bases identical to TRBD2. The germline gives CDR1 LGHDT, CDR2 YNNKEL (reference sequence). The CDR3 has 16 amino acids. V gave up 4 bases and J gave up 3 bases; unmatched junction bases: 5. This CDR3 reads CASSLVAGGGYNEQFF. The CDR3 DNA reads TGTGCCAGCAGCCTCGTAGCGGGAGGGGGCTACAATGAGCAGTTCTTC.

The chain employs TRBV5-8 and TRBJ2-7; 12 bases map to TRBD2. CDR3 size: 15 residues. Germline CDR1 is SGHTS and CDR2 is YDEGEE. V was pared by 2 bases and J by 5 bases, with 5 bases of the junction left unmatched. CDR3 sequence reads: CASSFRLAGVNEQYF. The CDR3 bases are TGTGCCAGCAGCTTCCGACTAGCGGGAGTCAACGAGCAGTACTTC.

This clonotype was counted once. V usage is TRBV12-3 or TRBV12-4 and J usage is TRBJ1-2; D perhaps matches TRBD1 (6 bases). The CDR3 spans 16 residues. Trimming stripped 3 bases from V and 7 bases from J, with 21 bases between. CDR3 protein: CASSFVGLGGAFGYTF. CDR3 DNA sequence: TGTGCCAGCAGTTTTGTCGGTTTGGGGGGCGCATTTGGCTACACCTTC.

This clonotype appeared many times. DNA for the CDR3: TGTGCCAGCAGCTTCTCGGTTAACCGAGAGACCCAGTACTTC. Translated, it gives CASSFSVNRETQYF. The V gene is TRBV7-7, the J gene TRBJ2-5; D gene uncertain. This CDR3 is built from 14 residues. The germline V and J ends were trimmed by 3 bases and 4 bases, with 12 bases remaining between them. CDR1 is SSHAT and CDR2 is FNYEAQ in the germline V gene (reference sequence). The whole variable domain, filled in from reference TRBV7-7 and TRBJ2-5, reads GAGVSQSPRYKVTKRGQDVTLRCDPISSHATLYWYQQALGQGPEFLTYFNYEAQPDKSGLPSDRFSAERPEGSISTLTIQRTEQRDSAMYRCASSFSVNRETQYFGPGTRLLVL.